The TCR beta chain described here comes from a study of T cells in Graves' hyperthyroidism and ophthalmopathy. Template material for amplifying TCR beta CDR3 regions consisted of RNA transcripts. The TCR CDR3 was amplified in a first-round RT-PCR using the HTBI primer set. In TCRdb, the multiplex PCR reads were re-called with MiXCR into one record per CDR3 protein. The sample contains hundreds of thousands of distinct CDR3 sequences, approximately 19% of which appear only once. Input material: blood. The receptor was isolated from a woman aged 45-65 years with Graves' hyperthyroidism that later progressed to Graves' ophthalmopathy.

CDR3 sequence (DNA): TGTGCCAGCAGCTTATTCCCGGCGGGGAGGAACACAGATACGCAGTATTTT. Residues: CASSLFPAGRNTDTQYF. V and J are TRBV11-1 and TRBJ2-3; TRBD2 might be the D (6 bases). This CDR3 spans 17 amino acids. CDR1 SGHAT and CDR2 FQDESV come from the germline V gene (reference sequence). V lost 2 bases and J lost 2, with 17 bases in between.